These 2 T cell receptor beta chains were all obtained from the same sample, sequenced in a study of identical twins listed by TCRdb under 2016. The library came from 5' RACE. Reads for this sample came from an Illumina HiSeq 2000. In TCRdb, the public reads were trimmed at Q25 with fastp and aligned with MiXCR, with productive beta chains retained. Each entry merges the rows of one CDR3 protein and shows their most common DNA and genes. This sample gives about 900,000 distinct CDR3 sequences in total; 12% of them show up just once. The top ten hold around 1.6% of the sample. This same sample was also part of a study on yellow fever vaccine responses in identical twins.

The specimen sequenced was PBMCs. The receptors derive from a woman under 30 in good health.

The V call is TRBV6-2 or TRBV6-3, the J call TRBJ2-1; D unclear. Trimming pared 10 bases from V and 9 bases from J, leaving 13 bases between. The CDR3 has 11 residues. Germline V gene sequence: CDR1 MNHEY, CDR2 SVGEGT. The CDR3 is CAIFAGREQFF. CDR3 sequence (DNA): TGTGCCATCTTCGCCGGACGTGAGCAGTTCTTC.

This clonotype was detected ten times or more. The J gene is TRBJ2-5, the V gene TRBV6-1; 10 nucleotides match TRBD2. Germline V lookup: CDR1 MNHNS, CDR2 SASEGT. The CDR3 extends over 14 amino acids. J lost 3 bases, V lost 10 bases, and 8 bases had no gene match. Written as DNA, the CDR3 is TGTGCCACATTCGATAGCGGGAGGAAAGAGACCCAGTACTTC. This translates into CATFDSGRKETQYF.